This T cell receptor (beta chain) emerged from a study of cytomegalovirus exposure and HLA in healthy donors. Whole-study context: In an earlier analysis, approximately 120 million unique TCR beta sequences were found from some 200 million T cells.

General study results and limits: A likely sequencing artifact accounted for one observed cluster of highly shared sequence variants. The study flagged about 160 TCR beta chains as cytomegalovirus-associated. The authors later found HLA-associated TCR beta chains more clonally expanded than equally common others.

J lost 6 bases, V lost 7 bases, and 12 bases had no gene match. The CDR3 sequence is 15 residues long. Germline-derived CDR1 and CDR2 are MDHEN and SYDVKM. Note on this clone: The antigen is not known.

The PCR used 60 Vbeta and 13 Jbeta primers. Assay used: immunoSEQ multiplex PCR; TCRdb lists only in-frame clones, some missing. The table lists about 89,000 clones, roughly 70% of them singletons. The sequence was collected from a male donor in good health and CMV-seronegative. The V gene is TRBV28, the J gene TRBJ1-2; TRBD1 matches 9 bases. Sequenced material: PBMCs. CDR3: CASIPAGTGKNGYTF. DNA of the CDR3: TGTGCCAGCATACCTGCGGGGACAGGGAAAAATGGCTACACCTTC.